The rows below give T cell receptor beta chains drawn from one sample of a study of cytomegalovirus exposure and HLA in healthy donors. Method: immunoSEQ multiplex PCR; TCRdb's copy keeps in-frame clones and lacks some. This sample has 110,000 or so clones, with more than 90% found just once. The material sequenced was PBMCs. Receptor source: a woman between 18 and 30 years old in good health and CMV-seronegative. Both conserved end residues are part of each CDR3. Each record gives: V gene, CDR3 length, D gene, J gene, clone size, CDR3 protein, CDR3 DNA. D genes are given only for firm matches. Only some rows state a clone size, as once, few, many or a class for expanded clones.

v_gene: TRBV29-1
len: 14
d_gene: TRBD1
j_gene: TRBJ1-2
abundance: .
CDR3aa: CSVERQGVNYGYTF
CDR3nt: TGCAGCGTTGAACGCCAGGGGGTGAACTATGGCTACACCTTC

v_gene: TRBV16
len: 14
d_gene: .
j_gene: TRBJ1-3
abundance: .
CDR3aa: CASSEVDSGNTIYF
CDR3nt: TGTGCCAGCAGCGAGGTTGATTCTGGAAACACCATATATTTT

v_gene: TRBV27
len: 21
d_gene: TRBD2
j_gene: TRBJ2-1
abundance: .
CDR3aa: CASSPWGLAGGHPSSYNEQFF
CDR3nt: TGTGCCAGCAGTCCCTGGGGGCTAGCGGGGGGCCACCCGAGCTCCTACAATGAGCAGTTCTTC

v_gene: TRBV4-3
len: 19
d_gene: TRBD2
j_gene: TRBJ2-2
abundance: .
CDR3aa: CASSQDVLAGNPNTGELFF
CDR3nt: TGCGCCAGCAGCCAAGATGTACTAGCGGGAAACCCGAACACCGGGGAGCTGTTTTTT

v_gene: TRBV6-4
len: 13
d_gene: .
j_gene: TRBJ2-3
abundance: .
CDR3aa: CASSPTNTDTQYF
CDR3nt: TGTGCCAGCAGCCCAACTAACACAGATACGCAGTATTTT

v_gene: TRBV2
len: 13
d_gene: TRBD1
j_gene: TRBJ2-2
abundance: once
CDR3aa: CASGTANTGELFF
CDR3nt: TGTGCCAGCGGGACAGCAAACACCGGGGAGCTGTTTTTT

v_gene: TRBV27
len: 14
d_gene: .
j_gene: TRBJ2-7
abundance: medium-sized
CDR3aa: CASRGISTGYEQYF
CDR3nt: TGTGCCAGCAGAGGGATATCTACGGGGTACGAGCAGTACTTC

v_gene: TRBV4-3
len: 15
d_gene: TRBD1
j_gene: TRBJ1-1
abundance: .
CDR3aa: CASSQDRGRDTEAFF
CDR3nt: TGCGCCAGCAGCCAGGACAGGGGGAGGGACACTGAAGCTTTCTTT

v_gene: TRBV4-2
len: 14
d_gene: .
j_gene: TRBJ2-7
abundance: .
CDR3aa: CASSQDQGPYEQYF
CDR3nt: TGTGCCAGCAGCCAAGATCAGGGCCCCTACGAGCAGTACTTC

v_gene: TRBV2
len: 15
d_gene: .
j_gene: TRBJ2-6
abundance: once
CDR3aa: CASSATTTGANVLTF
CDR3nt: TGTGCCAGCAGCGCGACAACGACTGGGGCCAACGTCCTGACTTTC

v_gene: TRBV25-1
len: 15
d_gene: .
j_gene: TRBJ2-5
abundance: once
CDR3aa: CASSHGAGVRETQYF
CDR3nt: TGTGCCAGCAGTCACGGGGCAGGGGTTCGAGAGACCCAGTACTTC

v_gene: TRBV9
len: 14
d_gene: .
j_gene: TRBJ2-2
abundance: .
CDR3aa: CASSGGANTGELFF
CDR3nt: TGTGCCAGCAGCGGCGGGGCAAACACCGGGGAGCTGTTTTTT

v_gene: TRBV4-1
len: 15
d_gene: TRBD1
j_gene: TRBJ1-2
abundance: .
CDR3aa: CASSQNRDRNYGYTF
CDR3nt: TGCGCCAGCAGCCAAAACCGGGACAGGAACTATGGCTACACCTTC

v_gene: TRBV7-2
len: 14
d_gene: TRBD2
j_gene: TRBJ2-5
abundance: once
CDR3aa: CASSFGTSRETQYF
CDR3nt: TGTGCCAGCAGCTTCGGGACTAGTCGAGAGACCCAGTACTTC

v_gene: TRBV18
len: 16
d_gene: TRBD1
j_gene: TRBJ2-6
abundance: .
CDR3aa: CASSPQQGSGANVLTF
CDR3nt: TGTGCCAGCTCACCACAACAGGGGTCAGGGGCCAACGTCCTGACTTTC

v_gene: TRBV4-2
len: 15
d_gene: .
j_gene: TRBJ2-7
abundance: .
CDR3aa: CASSQEQFSSYEQYF
CDR3nt: TGTGCCAGCAGCCAAGAGCAATTTAGTAGTTACGAGCAGTACTTC

v_gene: TRBV28
len: 15
d_gene: .
j_gene: TRBJ1-4
abundance: .
CDR3aa: CASSSGAATNEKLFF
CDR3nt: TGTGCCAGCAGTTCCGGAGCTGCAACTAATGAAAAACTGTTTTTT

v_gene: TRBV28
len: 15
d_gene: TRBD1
j_gene: TRBJ1-5
abundance: .
CDR3aa: CASSTDRAGNQPQHF
CDR3nt: TGTGCCAGCAGCACGGACAGGGCTGGCAATCAGCCCCAGCATTTT

v_gene: TRBV4-1
len: 14
d_gene: TRBD1
j_gene: TRBJ2-1
abundance: .
CDR3aa: CASSGTVFYNEQFF
CDR3nt: TGCGCCAGCAGCGGGACAGTTTTCTACAATGAGCAGTTCTTC

v_gene: TRBV5-1
len: 15
d_gene: TRBD2
j_gene: TRBJ2-2
abundance: .
CDR3aa: CASSLTPGGYGELFF
CDR3nt: TGCGCCAGCAGCTTGACCCCCGGGGGGTACGGGGAGCTGTTTTTT

v_gene: TRBV4-1
len: 14
d_gene: .
j_gene: TRBJ1-1
abundance: .
CDR3aa: CASSQAGSNTEAFF
CDR3nt: TGCGCCAGCAGCCAAGCGGGGAGTAACACTGAAGCTTTCTTT

v_gene: TRBV27
len: 15
d_gene: .
j_gene: TRBJ2-7
abundance: .
CDR3aa: CASSLHSGVGYEQYF
CDR3nt: TGTGCCAGCAGTTTACATTCAGGGGTCGGCTACGAGCAGTACTTC

v_gene: TRBV5-4
len: 13
d_gene: .
j_gene: TRBJ2-7
abundance: .
CDR3aa: CASRVGGRYEQYF
CDR3nt: TGTGCCAGCCGGGTTGGGGGGAGGTACGAGCAGTACTTC

v_gene: TRBV2
len: 14
d_gene: TRBD1
j_gene: TRBJ2-7
abundance: once
CDR3aa: CASSGGQGGYEQYF
CDR3nt: TGTGCCAGCAGTGGAGGACAGGGCGGCTACGAGCAGTACTTC

v_gene: TRBV30
len: 13
d_gene: TRBD1
j_gene: TRBJ2-5
abundance: .
CDR3aa: CAWSGGQGGTQYF
CDR3nt: TGTGCCTGGAGTGGGGGACAGGGGGGCACCCAGTACTTC

v_gene: TRBV28
len: 15
d_gene: TRBD1
j_gene: TRBJ2-7
abundance: .
CDR3aa: CATKKGGTGAYEQYF
CDR3nt: TGTGCCACCAAAAAAGGGGGCACTGGAGCCTACGAGCAGTACTTC

v_gene: TRBV7-9
len: 15
d_gene: .
j_gene: TRBJ1-6
abundance: .
CDR3aa: CAARGAEDFNSPLHF
CDR3nt: TGTGCCGCACGGGGGGCGGAAGACTTTAATTCACCCCTCCACTTT

v_gene: TRBV5-1
len: 15
d_gene: .
j_gene: TRBJ2-1
abundance: .
CDR3aa: CASSPSRLAYNEQFF
CDR3nt: TGCGCCAGCAGCCCATCAAGACTAGCCTACAATGAGCAGTTCTTC

v_gene: TRBV2
len: 15
d_gene: TRBD1
j_gene: TRBJ1-5
abundance: once
CDR3aa: CASSRDSAFNQPQHF
CDR3nt: TGTGCCAGCAGCCGGGACAGCGCCTTCAATCAGCCCCAGCATTTT

v_gene: TRBV19
len: 15
d_gene: .
j_gene: TRBJ2-1
abundance: .
CDR3aa: CASSIAGTIYNEQFF
CDR3nt: TGTGCCAGTAGTATAGCCGGGACAATATACAATGAGCAGTTCTTC

v_gene: TRBV16
len: 14
d_gene: .
j_gene: TRBJ1-2
abundance: .
CDR3aa: CASSSQTGQWGYTF
CDR3nt: TGTGCCAGCAGCTCACAAACGGGACAATGGGGCTACACCTTC

v_gene: TRBV7-8
len: 12
d_gene: .
j_gene: TRBJ2-2
abundance: .
CDR3aa: CASSWALGELFF
CDR3nt: TGTGCCAGCAGCTGGGCCCTCGGGGAGCTGTTTTTT

v_gene: TRBV2
len: 16
d_gene: TRBD1
j_gene: TRBJ1-2
abundance: .
CDR3aa: CASKGIRTGSYYGYTF
CDR3nt: TGTGCCAGCAAGGGTATCAGGACAGGGTCTTACTATGGCTACACCTTC

v_gene: TRBV19
len: 17
d_gene: TRBD1
j_gene: TRBJ1-6
abundance: .
CDR3aa: CASSIRQLYRGNSPLHF
CDR3nt: TGTGCCAGTAGTATTCGACAGTTATACAGGGGGAATTCACCCCTCCACTTT

v_gene: TRBV6-5
len: 15
d_gene: .
j_gene: TRBJ1-2
abundance: .
CDR3aa: CASISGDRTNYGYTF
CDR3nt: TGTGCCAGCATCTCAGGGGATCGGACTAACTATGGCTACACCTTC

v_gene: TRBV19
len: 17
d_gene: .
j_gene: TRBJ2-3
abundance: .
CDR3aa: CASSNNAYRDNTDTQYF
CDR3nt: TGTGCCAGTAGTAATAATGCCTATCGGGACAACACAGATACGCAGTATTTT

v_gene: TRBV6-1
len: 18
d_gene: .
j_gene: TRBJ2-3
abundance: .
CDR3aa: CASSVKVWGGSSTDTQYF
CDR3nt: TGTGCCAGCAGTGTTAAAGTGTGGGGAGGCTCTAGCACAGATACGCAGTATTTT

v_gene: TRBV27
len: 14
d_gene: TRBD1
j_gene: TRBJ1-2
abundance: .
CDR3aa: CASSPDRAGNGYTF
CDR3nt: TGTGCCAGCAGCCCCGACAGGGCTGGGAATGGCTACACCTTC

v_gene: TRBV2
len: 13
d_gene: .
j_gene: TRBJ1-2
abundance: .
CDR3aa: CASSEGRVHGYTF
CDR3nt: TGTGCCAGCAGTGAGGGCAGGGTTCATGGCTACACCTTC

v_gene: TRBV6-5
len: 15
d_gene: TRBD1
j_gene: TRBJ2-1
abundance: few
CDR3aa: CASNLGQSSYNEQFF
CDR3nt: TGTGCCAGCAACCTGGGACAGAGTTCCTACAATGAGCAGTTCTTC

v_gene: TRBV19
len: 13
d_gene: .
j_gene: TRBJ1-2
abundance: .
CDR3aa: CASTKTGAYGYTF
CDR3nt: TGTGCCAGCACGAAGACAGGAGCCTATGGCTACACCTTC

v_gene: TRBV18
len: 14
d_gene: .
j_gene: TRBJ1-2
abundance: .
CDR3aa: CASSALGGALGYTF
CDR3nt: TGTGCCAGCTCTGCCCTTGGGGGGGCGCTTGGCTACACCTTC

v_gene: TRBV5-4
len: 11
d_gene: .
j_gene: TRBJ1-1
abundance: .
CDR3aa: CASGGGTEAFF
CDR3nt: TGTGCCAGCGGTGGGGGGACTGAAGCTTTCTTT

v_gene: TRBV21-1
len: 18
d_gene: .
j_gene: TRBJ1-5
abundance: .
CDR3aa: CASSTSIVTRDSNQPQHF
CDR3nt: TGTGCCAGCAGCACATCAATAGTTACGCGAGATAGCAATCAGCCCCAGCATTTT

v_gene: TRBV4-3
len: 13
d_gene: TRBD2
j_gene: TRBJ2-3
abundance: .
CDR3aa: CASSPGLVDTQYF
CDR3nt: TGCGCCAGCAGCCCGGGACTAGTGGATACGCAGTATTTT

v_gene: TRBV5-1
len: 14
d_gene: .
j_gene: TRBJ2-5
abundance: .
CDR3aa: CASSFGNSQETQYF
CDR3nt: TGCGCCAGCAGCTTTGGAAACAGCCAAGAGACCCAGTACTTC

v_gene: TRBV1
len: 17
d_gene: .
j_gene: TRBJ1-3
abundance: .
CDR3aa: CTSSQGQGFISGNTIYF
CDR3nt: TGCACCAGCAGCCAAGGGCAGGGCTTTATCTCTGGAAACACCATATATTTT

v_gene: TRBV27
len: 14
d_gene: TRBD2
j_gene: TRBJ2-5
abundance: once
CDR3aa: CASSLSRGGETQYF
CDR3nt: TGTGCCAGCAGTTTATCGCGGGGGGGAGAGACCCAGTACTTC

v_gene: TRBV9
len: 17
d_gene: .
j_gene: TRBJ1-1
abundance: .
CDR3aa: CASSPPLRLIENTEAFF
CDR3nt: TGTGCCAGCAGCCCCCCCCTGAGGTTGATCGAGAACACTGAAGCTTTCTTT

v_gene: TRBV30
len: 14
d_gene: .
j_gene: TRBJ1-1
abundance: .
CDR3aa: CAWNADRHDAEAFF
CDR3nt: TGTGCCTGGAACGCGGACAGACATGACGCTGAAGCTTTCTTT

v_gene: TRBV14
len: 15
d_gene: .
j_gene: TRBJ2-5
abundance: .
CDR3aa: CASSQDRNSKETQYF
CDR3nt: TGTGCCAGCAGCCAAGATAGGAACAGTAAAGAGACCCAGTACTTC

v_gene: TRBV9
len: 15
d_gene: .
j_gene: TRBJ2-7
abundance: .
CDR3aa: CASSVGSDTIYEQYF
CDR3nt: TGTGCCAGCAGCGTAGGAAGTGACACCATTTACGAGCAGTACTTC

v_gene: TRBV6-1
len: 14
d_gene: .
j_gene: TRBJ2-7
abundance: .
CDR3aa: CASSHDGSSYEQYF
CDR3nt: TGTGCCAGCAGCCACGACGGGTCTTCCTACGAGCAGTACTTC